The 9 T cell receptor beta chains given below trace back to one sample, sequenced in a study of shared clonotypes between healthy human individuals. Repertoires were generated with immunoSEQ multiplex PCR, while TCRdb's copy carries only in-frame clones and drops some. The sample records some 1,600,000 clones, 95% to 99% being singletons. Source material: naive CD4+ T cells sorted from blood. Noted subset: CD45RA+ positively selected. The receptor source for this set is a man aged 25 to 40 in good health.

This chain's CDR3 is CASSLSATRETQYF. The CDR3 bases are TGTGCCAGCAGTTTATCAGCGACGCGGGAGACCCAGTACTTC. V is TRBV27 and J is TRBJ2-5; D is unclear. The CDR3 is made up of 14 amino acids. Germline V gives CDR1 MNHEY, CDR2 SMNVEV (reference sequence). V lost 0 bases to trimming and J lost 5 bases, with 10 bases between them.

The chain is built from TRBV5-4 and TRBJ1-1, with unresolved D. The V and J ends lost 4 bases and 0 bases respectively, with 10 bases between them. In germline, CDR1 is SGHNT, CDR2 YYREEE (reference sequence). This CDR3 region has 14 residues. CDR3 sequence reads: CASSTSRMNTEAFF. The DNA for the CDR3 is TGTGCCAGCAGCACGTCGAGAATGAACACTGAAGCTTTCTTT.

V and J are TRBV28 and TRBJ2-7; 8 bases align to TRBD1. Looked up from germline, CDR1 is MDHEN and CDR2 is SYDVKM. V shed 5 bases, J shed 3 bases, and the junction held 9 bases outside the gene matches. CDR3 size: 15 residues. The DNA for the CDR3 is TGTGCCAGCAGTGCCCTGACAGGGGCCCTCTACGAGCAGTACTTC. Protein: CASSALTGALYEQYF.

J is TRBJ2-3 and V is TRBV4-1, with D unclear. Trimming took off 4 bases at V and 2 bases at J, with 7 bases between the two ends. Germline lookup yields CDR1 MGHRA and CDR2 YSYEKL. The CDR3 runs 13 residues. The CDR3 DNA reads TGCGCCAGCAGCCCGCGGTACACAGATACGCAGTATTTT. Amino acids: CASSPRYTDTQYF.

This sequence joins TRBV7-9 and TRBJ2-2, with 9 bases aligning to TRBD1. Germline trimming cut 6 bases from V and 3 bases from J; bases unmatched to any gene: 5. CDR1 is SEHNR and CDR2 is FQNEAQ in the germline V gene (reference sequence). The CDR3 consists of 15 residues. DNA for the CDR3: TGTGCCAGCAGTGCGGGACAGGGAGACACCGGGGAGCTGTTTTTT. Translated: CASSAGQGDTGELFF.

The rearrangement uses TRBV14 and TRBJ2-1, with 14 bases that match TRBD2. Per germline, CDR1 SGHDN and CDR2 FVKESK. CDR3 length: 14 amino acids. V trimming: 4 bases; J trimming: 9 bases; junction bases outside the gene matches: 2. This chain's CDR3 is CASSPGLAGAEQFF. In nucleotides, the CDR3 is TGTGCCAGCAGCCCGGGACTAGCGGGAGCTGAGCAGTTCTTC.

This chain uses TRBV18 with TRBJ2-6, with D maybe TRBD2 (7 bases). Trimming removed 3 bases at V and 0 bases at J, with 18 bases between. CDR1 is KGHSH, CDR2 LQKENI, per germline. CDR3 length: 19 residues. In DNA, the CDR3 is TGTGCCAGCTCACCGGATCTTAGGGGGGGCCTCTCTGGGGCCAACGTCCTGACTTTC. The encoded protein is CASSPDLRGGLSGANVLTF.

This sequence joins TRBV7-3 and TRBJ2-5; no clear D gene. The CDR3 consists of 12 residues. Germline CDR1 reads SGHTA; CDR2 reads FQGTGA. V was clipped by 2 bases and J by 4 bases, with 5 bases between them. The CDR3 DNA follows: TGTGCCAGCAGCTTAGTTGGAGAGACCCAGTACTTC. Translated, it gives CASSLVGETQYF.

The rearrangement joins TRBV5-5 to TRBJ2-1; 9 bases align to TRBD1. This CDR3 contains 17 residues. J lost 6 bases, V lost 2 bases, and 12 bases had no gene match. Germline V gene lookup returns CDR1 SGHKS and CDR2 YYEKEE (reference sequence). Here the CDR3 DNA reads TGTGCCAGCAGCTTCGGGACAGGGTATAATGCGGGCAATGAGCAGTTCTTC. Its protein is CASSFGTGYNAGNEQFF.